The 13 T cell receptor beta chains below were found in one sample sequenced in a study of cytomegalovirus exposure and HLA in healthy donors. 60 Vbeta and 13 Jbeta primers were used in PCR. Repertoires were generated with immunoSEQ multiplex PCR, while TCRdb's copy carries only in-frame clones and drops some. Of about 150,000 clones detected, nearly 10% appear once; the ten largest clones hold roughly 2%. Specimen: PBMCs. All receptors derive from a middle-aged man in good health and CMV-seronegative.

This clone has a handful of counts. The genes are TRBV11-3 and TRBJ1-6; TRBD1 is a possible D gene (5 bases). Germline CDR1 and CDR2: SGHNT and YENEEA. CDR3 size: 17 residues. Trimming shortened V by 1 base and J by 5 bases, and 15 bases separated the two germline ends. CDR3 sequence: CASSLGVRTPDNSPLHF. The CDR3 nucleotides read TGTGCCAGCAGCTTAGGAGTACGGACACCCGATAATTCACCCCTCCACTTT.

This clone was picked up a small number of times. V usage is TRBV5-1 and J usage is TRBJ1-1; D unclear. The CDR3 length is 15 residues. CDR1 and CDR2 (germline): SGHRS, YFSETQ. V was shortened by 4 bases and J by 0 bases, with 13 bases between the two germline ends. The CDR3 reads CASSPPEGLNTEAFF. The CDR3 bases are TGCGCCAGCAGCCCCCCGGAGGGCTTGAACACTGAAGCTTTCTTT.

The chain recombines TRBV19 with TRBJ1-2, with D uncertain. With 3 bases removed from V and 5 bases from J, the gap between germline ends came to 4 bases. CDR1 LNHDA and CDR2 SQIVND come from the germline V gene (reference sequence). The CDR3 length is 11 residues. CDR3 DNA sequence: TGTGCCAGTAGTATCCGGTATGGCTACACCTTC. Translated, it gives CASSIRYGYTF.

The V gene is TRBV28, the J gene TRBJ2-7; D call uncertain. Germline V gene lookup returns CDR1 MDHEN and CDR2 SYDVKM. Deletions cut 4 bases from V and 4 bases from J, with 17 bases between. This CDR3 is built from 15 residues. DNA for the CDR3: TGTGCCAGCAGTTCAACGACTCGAGCAAGGTACGAGCAGTACTTC. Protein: CASSSTTRARYEQYF. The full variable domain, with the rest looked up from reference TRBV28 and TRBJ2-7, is DVKVTQSSRYLVKRTGEKVFLECVQDMDHENMFWYRQDPGLGLRLIYFSYDVKMKEKGDIPEGYSVSREKKERFSLILESASTNQTSMYLCASSSTTRARYEQYFGPGTRLTVT.

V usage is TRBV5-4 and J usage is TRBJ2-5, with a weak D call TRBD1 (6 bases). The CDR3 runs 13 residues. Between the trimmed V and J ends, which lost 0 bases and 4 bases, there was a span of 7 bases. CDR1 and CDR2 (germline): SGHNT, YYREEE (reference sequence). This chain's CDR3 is CASSLGGPETQYF. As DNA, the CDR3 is TGTGCCAGCAGCTTGGGGGGGCCAGAGACCCAGTACTTC.

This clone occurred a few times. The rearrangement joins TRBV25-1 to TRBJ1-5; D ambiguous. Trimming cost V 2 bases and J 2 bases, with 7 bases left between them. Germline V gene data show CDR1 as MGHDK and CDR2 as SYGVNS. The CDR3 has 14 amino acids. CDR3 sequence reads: CASSEGLGNQPQHF. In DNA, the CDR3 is TGTGCCAGCAGTGAAGGGCTCGGCAATCAGCCCCAGCATTTT.

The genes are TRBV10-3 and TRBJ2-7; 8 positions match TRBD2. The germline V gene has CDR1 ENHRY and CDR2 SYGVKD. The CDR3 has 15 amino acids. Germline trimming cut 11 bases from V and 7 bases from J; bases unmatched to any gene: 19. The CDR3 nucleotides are TGTGCCTCGGGGGCCCGAGGAGCGGGGGTCGGGGAGCAGTACTTC. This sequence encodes CASGARGAGVGEQYF.

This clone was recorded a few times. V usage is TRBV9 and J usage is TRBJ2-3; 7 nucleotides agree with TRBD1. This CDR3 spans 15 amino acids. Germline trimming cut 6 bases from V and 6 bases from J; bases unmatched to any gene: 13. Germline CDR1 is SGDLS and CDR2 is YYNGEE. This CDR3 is CASMRGTARVDTQYF. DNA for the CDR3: TGTGCCAGCATGAGGGGGACAGCGAGGGTGGATACGCAGTATTTT.

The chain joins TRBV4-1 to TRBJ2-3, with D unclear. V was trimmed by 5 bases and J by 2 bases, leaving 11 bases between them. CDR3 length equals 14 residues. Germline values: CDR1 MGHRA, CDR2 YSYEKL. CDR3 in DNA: TGCGCCAGCAGCTTCCTGCTGGCCACAGATACGCAGTATTTT. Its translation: CASSFLLATDTQYF.

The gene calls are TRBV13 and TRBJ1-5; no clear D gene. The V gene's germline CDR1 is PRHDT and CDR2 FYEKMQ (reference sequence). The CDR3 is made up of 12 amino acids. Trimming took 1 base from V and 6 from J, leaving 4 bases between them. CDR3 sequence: CASSLAGQPQHF. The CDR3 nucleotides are TGTGCCAGCAGCTTAGCAGGTCAGCCCCAGCATTTT.

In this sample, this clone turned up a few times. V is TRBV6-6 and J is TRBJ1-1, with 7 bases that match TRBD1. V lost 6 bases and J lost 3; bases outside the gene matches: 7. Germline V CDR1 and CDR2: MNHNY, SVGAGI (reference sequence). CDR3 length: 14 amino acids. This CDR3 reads CASRRRQGDTEAFF. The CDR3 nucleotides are TGTGCCAGCAGGCGCCGACAGGGTGACACTGAAGCTTTCTTT.

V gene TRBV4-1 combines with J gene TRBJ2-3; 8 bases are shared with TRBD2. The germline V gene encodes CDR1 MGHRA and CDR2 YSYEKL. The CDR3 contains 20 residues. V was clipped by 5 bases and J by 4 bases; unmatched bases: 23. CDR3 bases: TGCGCCAGCAGCGGCTCCTCGTTGCGGGGGGCAATCCCAGGGGCAGATACGCAGTATTTT. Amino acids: CASSGSSLRGAIPGADTQYF.

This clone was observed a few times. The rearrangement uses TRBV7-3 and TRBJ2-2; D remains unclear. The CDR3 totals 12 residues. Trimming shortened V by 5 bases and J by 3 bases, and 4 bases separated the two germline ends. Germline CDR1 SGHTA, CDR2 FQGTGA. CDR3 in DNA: TGTGCCAGCAGCCCCGACACCGGGGAGCTGTTTTTT. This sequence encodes CASSPDTGELFF.